The entry below gives a single T cell receptor (beta chain) sequence along with its context. Regions amplified from RNA transcripts were the TCR beta CDR3 regions. The HTBI set primed first-round TCR CDR3 RT-PCR. TCRdb analysed the multiplex PCR reads with MiXCR anew, one entry per CDR3 protein. This sample has 300,000 or so distinct CDR3 sequences, with about 15% found just once. These data are taken from a study of T cells in Graves' hyperthyroidism and ophthalmopathy. Germline CDR1 and CDR2: KGHSH and LQKENI. Trimming left V 7 bases short and J 2 bases short, with 11 bases between. The CDR3 has 14 residues.

This TCR derives from a woman aged 60-70 years with Graves' ophthalmopathy. Sequencing was done on a sample of blood. The chain is built from TRBV18 and TRBJ2-2, with D possibly TRBD1 on 6 matching bases. CDR3: CASLGQLNTGELFF. The CDR3 DNA reads TGTGCCAGCTTGGGACAACTAAACACCGGGGAGCTGTTTTTT.